This T cell receptor beta chain is from a study of T cells in localized non-small cell lung cancer. Study-wide points: Overall survival was longer when the density of T cells in the blood was higher. Adjacent lung tissue had a median around 50 of the top 100 clones found in the tumor. In uninvolved adjacent lung, T cell clonality reached its highest value, exceeding tumor.

To note about this clone: As yet, its antigen is unknown.

The germline gives CDR1 MNHEY, CDR2 SVGAGI. The CDR3 runs to 15 residues. With 6 bases removed from V and 0 bases from J, the gap between germline ends came to 11 bases. Generated by immunoSEQ multiplex PCR, the TCRdb table keeps only in-frame clones and is missing some. The sample contains approximately 24,000 clones, 80% to 95% of which appear only once. This specimen consisted of peripheral blood, obtained before any cancer treatment. The receptor was isolated from a female donor at least 60 years old with stage II squamous cell lung carcinoma. The rearrangement uses TRBV6-5 and TRBJ2-2; D not resolved. The CDR3 loop is CASSPSNTNTGELFF. In DNA form, the CDR3 reads TGTGCCAGCAGCCCCTCTAACACGAACACCGGGGAGCTGTTTTTT.